This T cell receptor (beta chain) comes out of a study of cytomegalovirus exposure and HLA in healthy donors. Remarks on this clone: The antigen is not known.

The CDR3 covers 18 residues. With 0 bases removed from V and 1 base from J, the gap between germline ends came to 16 bases. Germline V lookup: CDR1 MGHRA, CDR2 YSYEKL. Findings and limits, study-wide: The authors listed roughly 150 TCR beta chains as cytomegalovirus-associated. Rarity marked most TCR sequences, yet some public TCRs occurred in many donors.

The donors were in the roughly 130-subject validation cohort, distinct from the approximately 670-subject first cohort. TCRdb's copy holds only in-frame clones and misses some; the assay was immunoSEQ multiplex PCR. Of some 200,000 clones in the sample, more than 65% were seen once. The chain has TRBV4-1 and TRBJ1-5; possibly TRBD1 for D (5 bases). The source material was PBMCs. This receptor was identified in a woman aged 25 to 39 in good health and CMV-seropositive. DNA for the CDR3: TGCGCCAGCAGCCAAGATCCCATGGGGGGACGGAGCAATCAGCCCCAGCATTTT. Its translation: CASSQDPMGGRSNQPQHF.